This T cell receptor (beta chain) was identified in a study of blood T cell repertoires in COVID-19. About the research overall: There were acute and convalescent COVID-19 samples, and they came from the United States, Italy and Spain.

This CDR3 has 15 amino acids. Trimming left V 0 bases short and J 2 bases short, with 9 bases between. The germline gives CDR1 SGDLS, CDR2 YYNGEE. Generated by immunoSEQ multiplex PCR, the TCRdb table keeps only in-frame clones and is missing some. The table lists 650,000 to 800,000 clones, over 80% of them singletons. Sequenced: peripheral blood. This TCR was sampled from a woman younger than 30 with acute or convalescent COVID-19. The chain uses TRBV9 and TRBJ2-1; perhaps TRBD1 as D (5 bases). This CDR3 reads CASSVVRVPYNEQFF. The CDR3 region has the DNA TGTGCCAGCAGCGTAGTCAGGGTACCCTACAATGAGCAGTTCTTC.